This TCR beta chain comes out of a study of cytomegalovirus exposure and HLA in healthy donors. Primers: 60 Vbeta forward and 13 Jbeta reverse. The table came from immunoSEQ multiplex PCR; TCRdb's copy has only in-frame clones and leaves some out. The repertoire has 190,000 or so clones, more than 75% of them found once; the top ten carry around 6.3%. Germline CDR1 and CDR2: WSHSY and SAAADI. V lost 8 bases to trimming and J lost 4 bases; unmatched junction nucleotides: 8. The CDR3 is made up of 14 amino acids. Sequencing used PBMCs. The sequence derives from a woman aged 45-65 years in good health and CMV-seropositive. V and J are TRBV10-2 and TRBJ2-1, with 7 bases lining up with TRBD1. The CDR3 region has the DNA TGCGCCAGCCAGATCGGGACAGCTTACAATGAGCAGTTCTTC. Amino acid sequence: CASQIGTAYNEQFF.